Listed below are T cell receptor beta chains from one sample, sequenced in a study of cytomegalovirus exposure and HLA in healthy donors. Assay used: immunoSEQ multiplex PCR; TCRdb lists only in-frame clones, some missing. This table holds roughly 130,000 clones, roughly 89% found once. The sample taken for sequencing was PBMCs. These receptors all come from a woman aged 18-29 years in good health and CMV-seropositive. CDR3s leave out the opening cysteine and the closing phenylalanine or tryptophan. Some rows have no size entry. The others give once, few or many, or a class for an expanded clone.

ASSSRVNQPQH	TRBV4-2	TRBJ1-5	-
ASRLDRGPYEQY	TRBV7-2	TRBJ2-7	-
ATGGRGNDQPQH	TRBV10-3	TRBJ1-5	-
ASSLKPTSGELF	TRBV7-7	TRBJ2-2	once
ASSPSTDTQY	TRBV18	TRBJ2-3	-
ASSRSTSGYEQY	TRBV6-5	TRBJ2-7	-
ASSLSPGETQY	TRBV27	TRBJ2-5	-
ASSVTGHNYEQY	TRBV6-1	TRBJ2-7	-
ASIERATYEQY	TRBV19	TRBJ2-7	-
ASSLSFQISNQPQH	TRBV27	TRBJ1-5	-
ASSPGLDPVIGEQF	TRBV11-3	TRBJ2-1	-
ASSFLDRVNSPLH	TRBV5-4	TRBJ1-6	-
ASSQVDLVAYNEQF	TRBV4-1	TRBJ2-1	-
ASSLDFWTGGDEQY	TRBV5-4	TRBJ2-7	-
ASSQGPGDRGSYEQY	TRBV4-2	TRBJ2-7	-
ASSTSSDSYNEQF	TRBV19	TRBJ2-1	-
ASSGAWTDTQY	TRBV6-1	TRBJ2-3	-
ASTLTSGGSYNEQF	TRBV19	TRBJ2-1	-
ASAGYEQY	TRBV2	TRBJ2-7	few
ASSPLAKNTEAF	TRBV11-2	TRBJ1-1	-
ASSFIPTGNSYEQY	TRBV28	TRBJ2-7	-
AYFTSQAYEQY	TRBV30	TRBJ2-7	once
ASSQFAGVSTDTQY	TRBV4-2	TRBJ2-3	-
ASRRTTGRTGELF	TRBV27	TRBJ2-2	-
ASSFGPQANTGELF	TRBV5-4	TRBJ2-2	-
ASSPFGPGESTEAF	TRBV9	TRBJ1-1	-
ASSQGRDRGQYEQY	TRBV4-1	-	-
ASSSPGGGAYEQY	TRBV6-5	TRBJ2-7	once
ASSESRGGAGNEQF	TRBV10-1	TRBJ2-1	-
ASSLGSVSRYSYEQY	TRBV5-1	TRBJ2-7	-
SARTGLVGAQY	TRBV29-1	TRBJ2-5	-
ASSLEHRGPNTGELF	TRBV11-2	TRBJ2-2	-
ASSREEQY	TRBV27	TRBJ2-7	once
ASSSGGGSINEQF	TRBV5-1	TRBJ2-1	-
ASSRSPGRDLYNEQF	TRBV19	TRBJ2-1	-
ASSRQTGDTEAF	TRBV4-1	TRBJ1-1	-
ASRLAGYNEQF	TRBV28	TRBJ2-1	-
ASSPRTSRGETQY	TRBV18	TRBJ2-5	-
AIRRQSNTDTQY	TRBV10-3	TRBJ2-3	-
ASSVGQGAADTEAF	TRBV4-1	TRBJ1-1	-
AVRGAQETQY	TRBV10-3	TRBJ2-5	-
ASSHRGPNEKLF	TRBV5-1	TRBJ1-4	-
ASSVGTGGYTEAF	TRBV7-2	TRBJ1-1	-
ATRPLRDRPIGYT	TRBV19	TRBJ1-2	-
ASSPSRVLPGYTEAF	TRBV27	TRBJ1-1	once
ATSPQTGGNTIY	TRBV15	TRBJ1-3	once
ASSRLKGQGGDEQY	TRBV14	TRBJ2-7	once
ASRAPTGFNEQY	TRBV6-1	TRBJ2-7	-
ATSRAGQGRNYGYT	TRBV15	TRBJ1-2	few
ASSLAGVPLH	TRBV5-6	TRBJ1-6	-
ASSLSSTDTQY	TRBV27	TRBJ2-3	-
ASSYATGPYEQY	TRBV4-1	TRBJ2-7	-
ASSLSLNSIEQY	TRBV5-1	TRBJ2-7	-
ATNKRPRSETQY	TRBV28	TRBJ2-5	-
ASSLSGGFSYEQY	TRBV7-3	TRBJ2-7	-
ASSKTGHYNSPLH	TRBV5-1	TRBJ1-6	-
ASSQVEALNTEAF	TRBV4-2	TRBJ1-1	-
ASRADRGSYNEQF	TRBV2	TRBJ2-1	few